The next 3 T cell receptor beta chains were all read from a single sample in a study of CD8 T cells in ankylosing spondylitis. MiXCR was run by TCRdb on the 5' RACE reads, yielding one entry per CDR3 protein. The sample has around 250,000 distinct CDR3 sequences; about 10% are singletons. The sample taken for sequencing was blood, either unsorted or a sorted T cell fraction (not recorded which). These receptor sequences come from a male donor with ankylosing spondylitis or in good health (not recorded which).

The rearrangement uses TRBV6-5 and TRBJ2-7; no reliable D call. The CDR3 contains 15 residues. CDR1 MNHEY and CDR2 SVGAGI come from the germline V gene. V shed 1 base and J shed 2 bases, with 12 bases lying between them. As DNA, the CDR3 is TGTGCCAGCAGTTACTACCGCGCCATAGCCTACGAGCAGTACTTC. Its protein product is CASSYYRAIAYEQYF.

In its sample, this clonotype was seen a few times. CDR3 residues: CASIRRSGSTDTQYF. As DNA, the CDR3 is TGTGCCAGCATACGGCGGTCCGGGAGCACAGATACGCAGTATTTT. The chain combines TRBV12-3 or TRBV12-4 with TRBJ2-3; no reliable D call. The V and J ends lost 7 bases and 0 bases respectively, with 14 bases between them. This CDR3 spans 15 amino acids.

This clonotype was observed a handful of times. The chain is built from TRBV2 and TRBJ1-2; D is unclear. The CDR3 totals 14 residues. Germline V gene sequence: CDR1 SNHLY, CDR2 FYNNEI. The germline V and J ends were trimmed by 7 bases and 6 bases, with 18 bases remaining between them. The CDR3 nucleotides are TGTGCCAGCACATTCGTGGGCGGGTTCGATGGCTACACCTTC. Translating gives CASTFVGGFDGYTF.